This entry lists 28 T cell receptor beta chains sequenced from one sample in a study of blood T cell repertoires in COVID-19 (dated by TCRdb to the early 2020s). Receptor amplification or capture employed the immunoSEQ multiplex PCR assay. TCRdb re-hosts the immuneACCESS table, in-frame sequences only. Its copies lack some clones; in the studies checked, an unresolved V gene accounts for under half of them, and the cause for the rest is not known. Within this sample are approximately 200,000 clones, with 80% to 90% of them counted one time only. Clones ranked in the top ten supply about 10% of the sample. The sequenced sample consisted of PBMCs or T cells enriched from blood (not recorded which). These receptors all come from a man aged 40-49 years who had recovered from COVID-19.

V gene TRBV5-6 combines with J gene TRBJ2-7; 8 bases agree with TRBD1. The germline V gene encodes CDR1 SGHDT and CDR2 YYEEEE. The ends lost 4 bases at V and 2 bases at J; junction bases unmatched: 11. This CDR3 has 16 residues. The CDR3 DNA follows: TGTGCCAGCAGCCAGAGACAGGGGTCTACTACCTACGAGCAGTACTTC. As protein: CASSQRQGSTTYEQYF.

This chain links TRBV11-2 with TRBJ1-2, with D unclear. V lost 4 bases and J 1 base, leaving 7 bases between the germline ends. This CDR3 is built from 13 residues. Germline values: CDR1 SGHAT, CDR2 FQNNGV. As DNA, the CDR3 is TGTGCCAGCAGCTCCGACATTAACTATGGCTACACCTTC. It is translated as CASSSDINYGYTF.

This clone was detected a few times. The rearrangement links TRBV27 to TRBJ2-1, with D unclear. The CDR3 runs 13 residues. Trimming removed 5 bases from V and 5 bases from J, with 10 bases in between. CDR1 is MNHEY and CDR2 is SMNVEV in the germline V gene (reference sequence). The CDR3 sequence is CASSIDLDNEQFF. In DNA, the CDR3 is TGTGCCAGCAGTATCGACTTGGACAATGAGCAGTTCTTC.

This rearrangement joins TRBV11-2 to TRBJ1-6; 8 bases line up with TRBD1. The CDR3 is 15 residues long. J was trimmed by 10 bases and V by 3 bases; bases with no gene match: 8. CDR1 is SGHAT, CDR2 FQNNGV, per germline. Here the CDR3 reads CASSFSGQGSSPLHF. The CDR3, as DNA: TGTGCCAGCAGCTTTAGCGGACAGGGAAGCTCACCCCTCCACTTT.

This clone was detected once. This chain joins TRBV27 and TRBJ2-7, with TRBD2 as a possible D gene (6 bases). This CDR3 region has 21 residues. Germline values: CDR1 MNHEY, CDR2 SMNVEV (reference sequence). Trimming took 3 bases from V and 3 from J, leaving 33 bases between them. The chain's CDR3 is CASSLRTVSGTDAKTLYEQYF. The CDR3 region has the DNA TGTGCCAGCAGTTTGAGAACGGTCTCCGGGACTGACGCTAAAACCCTCTACGAGCAGTACTTC.

V is TRBV7-2 and J is TRBJ2-3, with 10 bases matching TRBD2. Germline-derived CDR1 and CDR2 are SGHTA and FQGNSA. This CDR3 is built from 18 residues. V shed 2 bases and J 0 bases; nucleotides not matched to a gene: 8. The CDR3 nucleotides read TGTGCCAGCAGCTTATCATTTAGCGGGAGGACTAGCACAGATACGCAGTATTTT. Its protein product is CASSLSFSGRTSTDTQYF. The variable domain in full, with the rest retrieved from reference TRBV7-2 and TRBJ2-3, is GAGVSQSPSNKVTEKGKDVELRCDPISGHTALYWYRQSLGQGLEFLIYFQGNSAPDKSGLPSDRFSAERTGGSVSTLTIQRTQQEDSAVYLCASSLSFSGRTSTDTQYFGPGTRLTVL.

This clone is a singleton in its sample. The V call is TRBV18, the J call TRBJ1-1, with TRBD1 matching over 7 bases. CDR1 is KGHSH, CDR2 LQKENI, per germline. Trimming removed 3 bases from V and 10 bases from J; junction bases left unmatched: 23. The CDR3 runs 18 residues. CDR3 amino acids: CASSPYGTTGSSRTLAFF. The CDR3 DNA reads as TGTGCCAGCTCACCCTATGGTACGACAGGGAGTTCACGGACTCTAGCTTTCTTT.

The chain is built from TRBV24-1 and TRBJ2-1, with TRBD2 matching over 15 bases. The length of the CDR3 is 18 residues. Germline CDR1 and CDR2: KGHDR and SFDVKD. After removal of 5 bases from V and 5 bases from J, the junction contained 9 bases not matched to a gene. CDR3 region: CATSGTGTSGRNHNEQFF. CDR3 bases: TGTGCCACCAGTGGGACCGGGACTAGCGGGAGGAACCACAATGAGCAGTTCTTC.

This rearrangement joins TRBV19 to TRBJ1-3; unclear D gene. The CDR3 runs 15 residues. Between the trimmed V and J ends, which lost 1 base and 0 bases, there was a span of 7 bases. The germline gives CDR1 LNHDA, CDR2 SQIVND (reference sequence). As DNA, the CDR3 is TGTGCCAGTAGTATAGGAGTCTTCTCTGGAAACACCATATATTTT. Translation gives CASSIGVFSGNTIYF.

This clone was counted a single time. V is TRBV7-2 and J is TRBJ1-5; D is undetermined. This CDR3 region has 15 residues. In germline, CDR1 is SGHTA, CDR2 FQGNSA. V lost 1 base and J lost 3, with 10 bases in between. The CDR3 protein is CASSLESVNNQPQHF. In DNA, the CDR3 is TGTGCCAGCAGCTTAGAGTCGGTTAACAATCAGCCCCAGCATTTT.

This chain connects TRBV4-2 to TRBJ1-5, with 7 bases identical to TRBD1. The CDR3 runs to 15 residues. Trimming took 4 bases from V and 4 from J; bases not matched to a gene: 7. Per germline, CDR1 LGHNA and CDR2 YNFKEQ. CDR3 coding DNA: TGTGCCAGCAGCCCCAGGGACAGTCCGAATCAGCCCCAGCATTTT. Amino acid sequence: CASSPRDSPNQPQHF.

This chain joins TRBV9 and TRBJ2-2; TRBD2 matches at 7 bases. V lost 1 base, J lost 3 bases, and 6 bases stayed unmatched. The CDR3 runs 16 residues. Germline CDR1 reads SGDLS; CDR2 reads YYNGEE. The CDR3: CASSVRSGEYTGELFF. CDR3 in DNA: TGTGCCAGCAGCGTAAGGAGCGGGGAATACACCGGGGAGCTGTTTTTT.

The chain employs TRBV28 and TRBJ2-5; TRBD2 matches at 10 bases. V shed 6 bases, J shed 0 bases, and the junction held 4 bases outside the gene matches. Germline-derived CDR1 and CDR2 are MDHEN and SYDVKM. The CDR3 runs 15 residues. The CDR3 DNA sequence: TGTGCCAGCAGCCCTGGACTAGCGGACCAAGAGACCCAGTACTTC. It yields the protein CASSPGLADQETQYF.

The chain couples TRBV6-5 to TRBJ2-7, with 7 positions matching TRBD2. The length of the CDR3 is 15 residues. The V and J ends lost 0 bases and 0 bases, in that order; junction bases with no gene match: 2. The germline CDR1 and CDR2 sequences are MNHEY and SVGAGI. This CDR3 reads CASSYSRTSSYEQYV. CDR3 nucleotide sequence: TGTGCCAGCAGTTACTCCAGGACTAGCTCCTACGAGCAGTACGTC.

CDR3 region: CASSQGQSEAFF. The CDR3 DNA sequence: TGTGCCAGCAGCCAAGGGCAGTCTGAAGCTTTCTTT. The rearrangement uses TRBV3-1 (or the pseudogene TRBV3-2) and TRBJ1-1; D uncertain. CDR3 length equals 12 residues. V was shortened by 1 base and J by 6 bases, with 6 bases between the two germline ends. Germline values: CDR1 LGHDT, CDR2 YNNKEL (reference sequence).

The chain links TRBV10-3 to TRBJ1-2; D gene ambiguous. Trimming pared 3 bases from V and 5 bases from J, leaving 10 bases between. Germline lookup yields CDR1 ENHRY and CDR2 SYGVKD. The CDR3 consists of 13 residues. CDR3 region: CAISDRGWYGYTF. In DNA, the CDR3 is TGTGCCATCAGTGACCGGGGTTGGTATGGCTACACCTTC.

This chain joins TRBV5-1 and TRBJ2-2; unclear D gene. CDR3 length: 15 residues. V was clipped by 3 bases and J by 3 bases, with 12 bases between them. In germline, CDR1 is SGHRS, CDR2 YFSETQ. The CDR3 reads CASSSLTLDTGELFF. DNA of the CDR3: TGCGCCAGCAGCTCTCTGACACTCGACACCGGGGAGCTGTTTTTT.

V and J are TRBV14 and TRBJ1-6; D is uncertain. The CDR3 spans 16 residues. The germline V and J ends were trimmed by 3 bases and 0 bases, with 9 bases remaining between them. Germline V gene sequence: CDR1 SGHDN, CDR2 FVKESK. CDR3 sequence reads: CASSHLKSSYNSPLHF. The CDR3 DNA sequence: TGTGCCAGCAGCCACTTAAAGAGCTCCTATAATTCACCCCTCCACTTT. Full variable domain (rest looked up from reference TRBV14 and TRBJ1-6): EAGVTQFPSHSVIEKGQTVTLRCDPISGHDNLYWYRRVMGKEIKFLLHFVKESKQDESGMPNNRFLAERTGGTYSTLKVQPAELEDSGVYFCASSHLKSSYNSPLHFGNGTRLTVT.

On this clone: The sample contains more than one DNA sequence encoding this CDR3. V usage is TRBV12-3 or TRBV12-4 and J usage is TRBJ1-5; no clear D. CDR3 length equals 13 residues. The V and J ends lost 5 bases and 2 bases respectively, with 7 bases between them. CDR3 bases: TGTGCCAGCAGTCCCGGTGGCAATCAGCCCCAGCATTTT. This encodes CASSPGGNQPQHF.

This clone was observed once. The chain couples TRBV19 to TRBJ1-2; 9 bases are shared with TRBD1. V trimming: 9 bases; J trimming: 6 bases; junction bases outside the gene matches: 8. CDR1 LNHDA and CDR2 SQIVND come from the germline V gene (reference sequence). The CDR3 spans 13 residues. DNA of the CDR3: TGTGCCAGCCACCGGGACAGGGTAAATGGCTACACCTTC. This codes for CASHRDRVNGYTF.

The V gene is TRBV19, the J gene TRBJ1-2, with D tentatively TRBD1 (6 bases). Germline values: CDR1 LNHDA, CDR2 SQIVND (reference sequence). The CDR3 length is 17 residues. Trimming removed 4 bases at V and 0 bases at J, with 18 bases between. In DNA, the CDR3 is TGTGCCAGTAGTACCCTCCTCGAACAGGGCCCTAACTATGGCTACACCTTC. Translation gives CASSTLLEQGPNYGYTF.

The gene calls are TRBV7-2 and TRBJ2-3; D perhaps matches TRBD2 (5 bases). Germline values: CDR1 SGHTA, CDR2 FQGNSA. CDR3 length equals 13 residues. The ends were cut back, 6 bases at V and 5 bases at J, with 12 bases in the middle. The CDR3 region is CASSPQRGDTQYF. Written as DNA, the CDR3 is TGTGCCAGCAGTCCCCAACGGGGAGATACGCAGTATTTT. Using reference TRBV7-2 and TRBJ2-3 for the parts outside the CDR3, the full variable domain is GAGVSQSPSNKVTEKGKDVELRCDPISGHTALYWYRQSLGQGLEFLIYFQGNSAPDKSGLPSDRFSAERTGGSVSTLTIQRTQQEDSAVYLCASSPQRGDTQYFGPGTRLTVL.

The chain couples TRBV11-2 to TRBJ2-3; D is unclear. Germline loops: CDR1 SGHAT, CDR2 FQNNGV. The CDR3 loop spans 14 amino acids. V was clipped by 8 bases and J by 5 bases, with 17 bases between them. The CDR3 DNA sequence: TGTGCCAGCCTCAGGCTTACTGAGAAAGATACGCAGTATTTT. It specifies CASLRLTEKDTQYF.

In this sample, this clone turned up once. The rearrangement links TRBV4-3 to TRBJ1-2; D remains unclear. V was shortened by 0 bases and J by 5 bases, with 16 bases between the two germline ends. This CDR3 region has 16 residues. Germline V lookup: CDR1 LGHNA, CDR2 YSLEER. The DNA of the CDR3 is TGCGCCAGCAGCCAAGACTGGTCGGCGGGAGGATATGGCTACACCTTC. The encoded protein is CASSQDWSAGGYGYTF.

The CDR3 is CASGTAGMNTEAFF. The CDR3 coding sequence is TGTGCTAGTGGTACCGCGGGGATGAACACTGAAGCTTTCTTT. The rearrangement uses TRBV12-5 and TRBJ1-1; D remains unclear. V was cut by 5 bases and J by 0 bases, with 10 bases left in between. The CDR3 has 14 amino acids. CDR1 is LGHNT, CDR2 FRNRAP, per germline.

The CDR3 reads CASSPEYGYTF. The DNA of the CDR3 is TGTGCCAGCAGCCCCGAGTATGGCTACACCTTC. V gene TRBV6-5 combines with J gene TRBJ1-2; unclear D gene. The CDR3 length is 11 residues. CDR1 is MNHEY and CDR2 is SVGAGI in the germline V gene. Trimming took 6 bases from V and 5 from J, leaving 7 bases between them.

This clone was observed a handful of times. The chain recombines TRBV7-2 with TRBJ2-5; TRBD1 might be the D (5 bases). CDR3 length equals 16 residues. Trimming left V 3 bases short and J 5 bases short, with 19 bases between. CDR1 is SGHTA and CDR2 is FQGNSA in the germline V gene. The CDR3 loop is CASSFNVGPSQETQYF. In nucleotides, the CDR3 is TGTGCCAGCAGCTTCAACGTGGGGCCGAGCCAGGAGACCCAGTACTTC. Using reference TRBV7-2 and TRBJ2-5 for the parts outside the CDR3, the full variable domain is GAGVSQSPSNKVTEKGKDVELRCDPISGHTALYWYRQSLGQGLEFLIYFQGNSAPDKSGLPSDRFSAERTGGSVSTLTIQRTQQEDSAVYLCASSFNVGPSQETQYFGPGTRLLVL.

The table lists this clone with a count of one. The chain recombines TRBV7-9 with TRBJ1-4; 8 nucleotides align to TRBD1. Germline assignment: CDR1 SEHNR and CDR2 FQNEAQ (reference sequence). There are 15 residues in the CDR3. V shed 1 base and J 8 bases; nucleotides not matched to a gene: 6. CDR3 residues: CASSLVLQGVEKLFF. The CDR3, as DNA: TGTGCCAGCAGCTTAGTTTTACAGGGGGTAGAAAAACTGTTTTTT.